This TCR beta chain was observed in a study of response to subunit inactivated influenza vaccine. Using its own MiXCR run on the RT-PCR reads, TCRdb lists one record per CDR3 protein. The table shows about 500,000 distinct CDR3 sequences, with roughly 7.6% occurring only once. Trimming cost V 0 bases and J 1 base, with 12 bases left between them. The CDR3 spans 16 residues. From germline, CDR1 is SGHTA and CDR2 FQGNSA. The source was PBMCs from blood, collected roughly 24 months after vaccination. The sequence came from a man aged 50-75 years who received an inactivated influenza vaccine. The rearrangement joins TRBV7-2 to TRBJ2-5; no clear D. The CDR3 sequence is CASSLASRGGQETQYF. The CDR3 DNA is TGTGCCAGCAGCTTAGCCTCCCGTGGCGGCCAAGAGACCCAGTACTTC.